The clone carrying this T cell receptor (beta chain) was seen repeatedly, ten times or more. The target antigen is unknown. At one boundary the junction diverges from the germline segment, which might be a read error. The sample comes from a study of T cells in Graves' hyperthyroidism and ophthalmopathy. Findings and caveats of the study: Most thyroid clonotypes expanded above 0.001 were also detected in blood.

TCR beta CDR3 region amplification was performed from RNA transcripts. HTBI primers were employed in a first-round RT-PCR of the TCR CDR3. A single record per CDR3 protein comes from TCRdb applying MiXCR to the multiplex PCR reads. The sample carries approximately 610,000 distinct CDR3 sequences, about 14% recorded once. The receptor's source is a woman aged 35 to 49 with Graves' ophthalmopathy. Sequenced sample: blood.

The CDR3 is CASSYSKPDSSGSYEQYF. In DNA, the CDR3 is TGCGCCAGCAGTTACTCCAAACCTGACTCTAGCGGGAGCTACGAGCAGTACTTC. The chain employs TRBV6-2 or TRBV6-3 and TRBJ2-7; 10 bases are a match to TRBD2. Germline V gives CDR1 MNHEY, CDR2 SVGEGT. The CDR3 is 18 residues long.